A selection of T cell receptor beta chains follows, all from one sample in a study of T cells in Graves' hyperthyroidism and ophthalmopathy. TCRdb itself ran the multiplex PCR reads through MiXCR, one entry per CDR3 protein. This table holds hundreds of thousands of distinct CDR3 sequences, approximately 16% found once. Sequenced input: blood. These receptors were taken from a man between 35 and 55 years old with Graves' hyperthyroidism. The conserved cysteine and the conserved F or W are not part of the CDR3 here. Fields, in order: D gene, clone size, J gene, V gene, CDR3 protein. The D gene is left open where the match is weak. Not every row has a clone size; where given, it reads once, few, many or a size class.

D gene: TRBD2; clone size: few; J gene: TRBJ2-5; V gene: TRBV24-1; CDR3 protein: ATSDLTTSGPPGETQY
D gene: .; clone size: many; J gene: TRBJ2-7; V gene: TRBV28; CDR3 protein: ASSQYEQY
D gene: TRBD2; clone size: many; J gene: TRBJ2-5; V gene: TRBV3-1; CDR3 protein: ASSLLSGGETQY
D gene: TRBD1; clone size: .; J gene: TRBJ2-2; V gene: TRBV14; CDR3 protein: ASSIDRGPTGELF
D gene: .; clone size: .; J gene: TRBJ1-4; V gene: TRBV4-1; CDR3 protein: ASSYLQRVNEKLF
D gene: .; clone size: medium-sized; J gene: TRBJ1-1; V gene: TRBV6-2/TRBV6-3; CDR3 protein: ASSTGQGITEAF
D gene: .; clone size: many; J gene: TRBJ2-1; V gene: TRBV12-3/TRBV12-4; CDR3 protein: ASSPGNGRNEQF
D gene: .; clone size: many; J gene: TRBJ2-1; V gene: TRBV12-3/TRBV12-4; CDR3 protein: ASSLNPRSYNEQF
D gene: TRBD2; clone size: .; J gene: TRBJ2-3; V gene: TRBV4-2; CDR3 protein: ASSQDRLAGGQLTQY
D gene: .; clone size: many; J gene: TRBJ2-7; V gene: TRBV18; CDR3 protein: ASSPISGEQY
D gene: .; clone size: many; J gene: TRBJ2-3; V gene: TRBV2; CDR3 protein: ASVGGEGGVTDTQY
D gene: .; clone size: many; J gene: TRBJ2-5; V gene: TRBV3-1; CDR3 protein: ASSRSQETQY
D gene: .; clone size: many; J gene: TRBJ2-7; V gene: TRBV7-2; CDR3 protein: ASSIYGAYEQY
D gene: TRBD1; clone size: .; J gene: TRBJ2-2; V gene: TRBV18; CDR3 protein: ASSTPTGGTGELF